The 17 T cell receptor beta chains below all came from one sample that was sequenced in a study of blood T cell repertoires in COVID-19. The protocol was immunoSEQ multiplex PCR, while the TCRdb copy is restricted to in-frame clones and leaves out a portion. The data show 250,000 or so clones, more than 80% seen once. Sequencing was performed on peripheral blood. The receptors stem from a woman in her twenties or thirties with active or convalescent COVID-19.

The J gene is TRBJ1-1, the V gene TRBV7-2; tentative D call: TRBD1 (5 bases). V lost 8 bases, J lost 11 bases, and 21 bases lay in between. In germline, CDR1 is SGHTA, CDR2 FQGNSA. The CDR3 length is 13 residues. Here the CDR3 reads CASGNPRAGVAFF. DNA of the CDR3: TGTGCCAGCGGTAACCCCAGGGCCGGCGTGGCTTTCTTT.

The chain carries TRBV5-1 and TRBJ2-7; 9 nucleotides line up with TRBD1. The CDR3 totals 15 residues. Germline assignment: CDR1 SGHRS and CDR2 YFSETQ. Trimming removed 4 bases from V and 5 bases from J; junction bases left unmatched: 10. The CDR3 DNA reads TGCGCCAGCAGCCCGGGACAGGGTATCTTCAACGAGCAGTACTTC. Translating gives CASSPGQGIFNEQYF.

This clone turned up a few times. The chain uses TRBV29-1 and TRBJ1-2; D might be TRBD1 (6 bases). Per germline, CDR1 SQVTM and CDR2 ANQGSEA. The V end was cut by 7 bases, the J end by 7 bases, with 19 bases between. The CDR3 spans 13 residues. CDR3 residues: CSANREGRGGYTF. The CDR3 DNA is TGCAGCGCGAACAGGGAGGGGAGGGGTGGCTACACCTTC.

J is TRBJ2-5 and V is TRBV2, with a tentative D call TRBD2 (5 bases). V was cut by 7 bases and J by 5 bases, with 11 bases left in between. The CDR3 is 12 amino acids. Germline V lookup: CDR1 SNHLY, CDR2 FYNNEI. The CDR3 bases are TGTGCCAGCAAGAGGAGGATGGAGACCCAGTACTTC. Translated: CASKRRMETQYF.

The chain's CDR3 is CASSLFHGNQPQHF. The CDR3 region has the DNA TGTGCCAGCAGCTTATTCCATGGCAATCAGCCCCAGCATTTT. This chain uses TRBV7-2 with TRBJ1-5; no clear D. With 2 bases removed from V and 2 bases from J, the gap between germline ends came to 7 bases. The germline V gene encodes CDR1 SGHTA and CDR2 FQGNSA. CDR3 size: 14 residues. The full variable domain, with the rest looked up from reference TRBV7-2 and TRBJ1-5, is GAGVSQSPSNKVTEKGKDVELRCDPISGHTALYWYRQSLGQGLEFLIYFQGNSAPDKSGLPSDRFSAERTGGSVSTLTIQRTQQEDSAVYLCASSLFHGNQPQHFGDGTRLSIL.

There are a few counts of this clone. The chain couples TRBV29-1 to TRBJ1-2, with D unclear. The germline gives CDR1 SQVTM, CDR2 ANQGSEA. The CDR3 consists of 13 residues. V lost 0 bases and J lost 4, with 9 bases in between. The CDR3 DNA sequence: TGCAGCGTTGAAGAGCACCAGGCCTATGGCTACACCTTC. This translates into CSVEEHQAYGYTF.

This clone was counted a single time. The rearrangement uses TRBV7-6 and TRBJ1-2, with D possibly TRBD1 on 5 matching bases. Germline CDR1 SGHVS, CDR2 FNYEAQ. V was trimmed by 7 bases and J by 4 bases, leaving 7 bases between them. This CDR3 is 11 amino acids long. CDR3 sequence (DNA): TGTGCCAGCAACAGGCTCTATGGCTACACCTTC. It yields the protein CASNRLYGYTF.

The chain recombines TRBV18 with TRBJ2-7; a possible D gene is TRBD2 (5 bases). The germline gives CDR1 KGHSH, CDR2 LQKENI. CDR3 length: 15 amino acids. Deletions cut 2 bases from V and 6 bases from J, with 17 bases between. The CDR3 nucleotides read TGTGCCAGCTCACCAGCTGCAACGGGGTTGTCCGAGCAGTACTTC. Protein sequence: CASSPAATGLSEQYF.

This chain connects TRBV10-1 to TRBJ2-7, with TRBD1 identical over 10 bases. Trimming took 3 bases from V and 3 from J; bases not matched to a gene: 5. Looked up from germline, CDR1 is WNHNN and CDR2 is SYGVQD (reference sequence). The CDR3 is 15 amino acids. As DNA, the CDR3 is TGCGCCAGCAGTGATGGGACAGGGGAAGGCTACGAGCAGTACTTC. Amino acids: CASSDGTGEGYEQYF.

The rearrangement uses TRBV3-1 (or the pseudogene TRBV3-2) and TRBJ1-2, with 9 positions matching TRBD1. Germline CDR1 LGHDT, CDR2 YNNKEL (reference sequence). The CDR3 contains 15 residues. V gave up 2 bases and J gave up 1 base; unmatched junction bases: 2. CDR3 bases: TGTGCCAGCAGCCAACGGGACAGGGTTAACTATGGCTACACCTTC. As protein: CASSQRDRVNYGYTF.

This clone was detected once. Other DNA sequences from this sample encode an identical CDR3 as well. V and J are TRBV9 and TRBJ1-5; 11 bases match TRBD1. Germline assignment: CDR1 SGDLS and CDR2 YYNGEE. With 3 bases clipped from V and 6 bases from J, the junction kept 2 bases outside the gene matches. This CDR3 is 14 amino acids long. DNA of the CDR3: TGTGCCAGCAGCGCCGGGACAGGGGGTCAGCCCCAGCATTTT. Translation gives CASSAGTGGQPQHF.

J is TRBJ1-6 and V is TRBV6-1; D remains ambiguous. The germline V gene has CDR1 MNHNS and CDR2 SASEGT. This CDR3 contains 15 residues. The ends were cut back, 1 base at V and 0 bases at J, with 4 bases in the middle. The CDR3 loop is CASSEGSSYNSPLHF. CDR3 in DNA: TGTGCCAGCAGTGAAGGGAGCTCCTATAATTCACCCCTCCACTTT.

The genes are TRBV5-6 and TRBJ2-7; D perhaps matches TRBD2 (5 bases). Germline loops: CDR1 SGHDT, CDR2 YYEEEE. V lost 4 bases, J lost 0 bases, and 20 bases lay in between. The CDR3 contains 17 residues. The CDR3 DNA reads TGTGCCAGCAGCCAGATTTCGACGGGAACCACCTCCTACGAGCAGTACTTC. Translated: CASSQISTGTTSYEQYF.

The chain has TRBV5-1 and TRBJ2-3; D is perhaps TRBD2 (6 bases). Germline V gene data show CDR1 as SGHRS and CDR2 as YFSETQ. The CDR3 covers 15 residues. The ends were cut back, 4 bases at V and 0 bases at J, with 12 bases in the middle. The CDR3 region has the DNA TGCGCCAGCAGCCCCGGGACTCCCAGCACAGATACGCAGTATTTT. The encoded protein is CASSPGTPSTDTQYF.

This clone was seen a single time. The chain has TRBV7-9 and TRBJ2-1, with a possible D match to TRBD2 (6 bases). The CDR3 runs 14 residues. Germline V lookup: CDR1 SEHNR, CDR2 FQNEAQ (reference sequence). V dropped 4 bases and J dropped 6 bases, with 13 bases sitting between them. The CDR3 DNA sequence: TGTGCCAGCAGCTACGCCGGGACTGGCAATGAGCAGTTCTTC. This translates into CASSYAGTGNEQFF.

The rearrangement joins TRBV19 to TRBJ2-7; possible D gene TRBD2, 6 bases. This CDR3 contains 12 residues. Germline-derived CDR1 and CDR2 are LNHDA and SQIVND (reference sequence). The ends were cut back, 7 bases at V and 5 bases at J, with 12 bases in the middle. The CDR3 is CASIRGLHEQYF. As DNA, the CDR3 is TGTGCCAGTATACGGGGGTTGCACGAGCAGTACTTC.

The V and J genes are TRBV7-9 and TRBJ1-2; 8 bases agree with TRBD1. Germline assignment: CDR1 SEHNR and CDR2 FQNEAQ (reference sequence). Losses at the gene ends were 3 bases for V and 6 bases for J; bases not matched to a gene: 9. There are 15 residues in the CDR3. CDR3 in DNA: TGTGCCAGCAGCTTCCATTCTCCGACAGGGGATGGCTACACCTTC. This sequence encodes CASSFHSPTGDGYTF.